This TCR beta chain comes out of a study of PD-L1 blockade in urothelial cancer. Germline V gene sequence: CDR1 MNHEY, CDR2 SMNVEV (reference sequence). Trimming cost V 3 bases and J 0 bases, with 9 bases left between them. CDR3 length: 15 amino acids. Clones were sequenced by immunoSEQ multiplex PCR, and TCRdb holds only the in-frame ones, with some missing. The table shows more than 85,000 clones, with around 90% occurring only once. This chain links TRBV27 with TRBJ1-5; D may be TRBD1 (5 bases). The receptor was isolated from a woman older than 75 with urothelial cancer. The sequences come from PBMCs, collected around atezolizumab (anti-PD-L1) treatment. The CDR3 protein is CASSFRQFSNQPQHF. CDR3 bases: TGTGCCAGCAGTTTCCGACAGTTTAGCAATCAGCCCCAGCATTTT.